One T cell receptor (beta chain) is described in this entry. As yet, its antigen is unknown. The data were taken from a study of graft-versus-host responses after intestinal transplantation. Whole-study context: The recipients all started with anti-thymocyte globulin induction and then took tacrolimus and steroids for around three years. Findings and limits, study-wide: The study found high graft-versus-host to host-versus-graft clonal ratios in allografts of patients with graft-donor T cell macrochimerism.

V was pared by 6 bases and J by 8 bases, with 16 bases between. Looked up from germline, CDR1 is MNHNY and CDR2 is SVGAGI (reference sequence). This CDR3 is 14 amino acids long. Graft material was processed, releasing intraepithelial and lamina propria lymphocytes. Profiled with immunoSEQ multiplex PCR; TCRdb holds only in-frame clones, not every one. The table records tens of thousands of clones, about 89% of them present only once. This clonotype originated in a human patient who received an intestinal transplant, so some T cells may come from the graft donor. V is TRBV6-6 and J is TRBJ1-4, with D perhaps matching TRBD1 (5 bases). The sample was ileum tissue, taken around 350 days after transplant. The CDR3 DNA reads TGTGCCAGCAGCTCTGGTGGGGGTAGGGAAAAACTGTTTTTT. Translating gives CASSSGGGREKLFF.